Each of the 14 T cell receptor beta chains below was sequenced from the same sample in a study of blood T cell repertoires in COVID-19. Sequenced by immunoSEQ multiplex PCR; TCRdb stores in-frame clones only, minus some. Among 200,000 to 250,000 clones listed, about 86% were seen once. The sequencing sample was made of peripheral blood. The receptors were gathered from a woman aged 45-60 years with acute or convalescent COVID-19.

The chain employs TRBV18 and TRBJ2-1; 8 bases align to TRBD2. The ends lost 1 base at V and 7 bases at J; junction bases unmatched: 15. This CDR3 comprises 18 residues. Germline CDR1 reads KGHSH; CDR2 reads LQKENI. The CDR3 bases are TGTGCCAGCTCACCACTCCCTTTCCACGGGGGGGCCAGGAATGAGCAGTTCTTC. It specifies CASSPLPFHGGARNEQFF.

The chain has TRBV7-2 and TRBJ1-1; no definite D call. The germline V gene has CDR1 SGHTA and CDR2 FQGNSA. Trimming took off 5 bases at V and 0 bases at J, with 7 bases between the two ends. This CDR3 has 13 residues. The CDR3 loop is CASSPHMNTEAFF. CDR3 nucleotides: TGTGCCAGCAGCCCCCACATGAACACTGAAGCTTTCTTT. The full variable domain, rest sourced from reference TRBV7-2 and TRBJ1-1, is GAGVSQSPSNKVTEKGKDVELRCDPISGHTALYWYRQSLGQGLEFLIYFQGNSAPDKSGLPSDRFSAERTGGSVSTLTIQRTQQEDSAVYLCASSPHMNTEAFFGQGTRLTVV.

The chain is built from TRBV5-6 and TRBJ1-2; 7 bases align to TRBD1. There are 19 residues in the CDR3. The junction had 21 bases not matched to a gene; V was cut back by 2 bases and J by 5 bases. Germline loops: CDR1 SGHDT, CDR2 YYEEEE. CDR3 amino acids: CASSLVTGDSNYGHYGYTF. In nucleotides, the CDR3 is TGTGCCAGCAGCTTAGTTACAGGGGACTCTAATTACGGACATTATGGCTACACCTTC.

In its sample, this clone was seen once. The gene calls are TRBV7-2 and TRBJ1-3; tentatively, D is TRBD1 (5 bases). The CDR3 totals 16 residues. From germline, CDR1 is SGHTA and CDR2 FQGNSA. V was pared by 4 bases and J by 0 bases, with 13 bases between. CDR3 amino acids: CASSWEGHLSGNTIYF. The CDR3 nucleotides are TGTGCCAGCAGCTGGGAGGGGCACCTCTCTGGAAACACCATATATTTT.

The chain combines TRBV7-3 with TRBJ2-7; tentative D call: TRBD2 (6 bases). The CDR3 has 14 residues. V was trimmed by 5 bases and J by 7 bases, leaving 18 bases between them. Germline V gene data show CDR1 as SGHTA and CDR2 as FQGTGA. In DNA form, the CDR3 reads TGTGCCAGCAGCCCCCGGGGGACCTCAGAGGAGCAGTACTTC. It codes for CASSPRGTSEEQYF.

In its sample, this clone was seen once. The chain recombines TRBV5-1 with TRBJ2-4; 12 nucleotides match TRBD1. V was clipped by 4 bases and J by 8 bases; unmatched bases: 4. The CDR3 sequence is 14 residues long. CDR1 is SGHRS and CDR2 is YFSETQ in the germline V gene. The CDR3, as DNA: TGCGCCAGCAGCCGGGACAGGGGGCCCGACATTCAGTACTTC. Protein product: CASSRDRGPDIQYF. Filled out from reference TRBV5-1 and TRBJ2-4, the complete variable domain reads KAGVTQTPRYLIKTRGQQVTLSCSPISGHRSVSWYQQTPGQGLQFLFEYFSETQRNKGNFPGRFSGRQFSNSRSEMNVSTLELGDSALYLCASSRDRGPDIQYFGAGTRLSVL.

This rearrangement joins TRBV6-6 to TRBJ1-1; 11 bases are a match to TRBD1. The trim removed 5 bases at V and 2 bases at J, leaving 10 bases unmatched. The CDR3 extends over 17 amino acids. The germline gives CDR1 MNHNY, CDR2 SVGAGI (reference sequence). In DNA, the CDR3 is TGTGCCAGCAGTCAAAAGCGGACAGGGGGCGCCAACACTGAAGCTTTCTTT. This sequence encodes CASSQKRTGGANTEAFF.

This clone was counted once. The chain is built from TRBV7-9 and TRBJ1-1, with a tentative D call TRBD1 (5 bases). V dropped 3 bases and J dropped 1 base, with 12 bases sitting between them. The V gene's germline CDR1 is SEHNR and CDR2 FQNEAQ (reference sequence). The CDR3 spans 15 residues. The chain's CDR3 is CASSFPSDRNTEAFF. The CDR3 coding sequence is TGTGCCAGCAGCTTTCCCTCCGACAGGAACACTGAAGCTTTCTTT. Supplemented by reference TRBV7-9 and TRBJ1-1, the full variable domain reads DTGVSQNPRHKITKRGQNVTFRCDPISEHNRLYWYRQTLGQGPEFLTYFQNEAQLEKSRLLSDRFSAERPKGSFSTLEIQRTEQGDSAMYLCASSFPSDRNTEAFFGQGTRLTVV.

The J gene is TRBJ1-1, the V gene TRBV2, with 8 bases lining up with TRBD1. Unmatched junction bases numbered 3, after V lost 2 bases and J lost 1 base. The germline V gene has CDR1 SNHLY and CDR2 FYNNEI. CDR3 length: 15 amino acids. The CDR3 spells CASSEQGARNTEAFF. As DNA, the CDR3 is TGTGCCAGCAGTGAACAGGGGGCAAGGAACACTGAAGCTTTCTTT.

This clone was counted once. V gene TRBV19 combines with J gene TRBJ2-7, with TRBD1 matching over 12 bases. This CDR3 has 14 amino acids. The V gene's germline CDR1 is LNHDA and CDR2 SQIVND (reference sequence). Trimming removed 4 bases from V and 6 bases from J; junction bases left unmatched: 4. The CDR3 coding sequence is TGTGCCAGTAGTACGGGACAGGGGGCGGTCGAGCAGTACTTC. Protein sequence: CASSTGQGAVEQYF.

The V and J genes are TRBV18 and TRBJ2-2; the D gene is possibly TRBD1 (6 bases). Germline CDR1 is KGHSH and CDR2 is LQKENI. Trimming took 3 bases from V and 5 from J, leaving 13 bases between them. The CDR3 sequence is 15 residues long. Here the CDR3 reads CASSPRTVKTGELFF. CDR3 nucleotides: TGTGCCAGCTCACCTAGGACAGTGAAAACCGGGGAGCTGTTTTTT.

The CDR3 region is CAIGSGDSNYGYTF. The CDR3 region has the DNA TGTGCCATCGGGTCCGGTGACAGTAACTATGGCTACACCTTC. The chain has TRBV10-3 and TRBJ1-2; a weak D match, TRBD1 (5 bases). Trimming shortened V by 8 bases and J by 1 base, and 14 bases separated the two germline ends. The germline V gene encodes CDR1 ENHRY and CDR2 SYGVKD. The CDR3 contains 14 residues.

This chain connects TRBV10-2 to TRBJ1-2; D is unresolved. V was clipped by 3 bases and J by 4 bases, with 12 bases between them. Per germline, CDR1 WSHSY and CDR2 SAAADI. This CDR3 is 14 amino acids long. DNA of the CDR3: TGCGCCAGCAGTGAAAGACTTGGTGGCTATGGCTACACCTTC. Amino acids: CASSERLGGYGYTF.

This sequence joins TRBV9 and TRBJ2-1, with 8 bases aligning to TRBD2. Germline V gene sequence: CDR1 SGDLS, CDR2 YYNGEE. With V trimmed by 2 bases and J by 2 bases, 3 bases remained unmatched. This CDR3 is built from 15 residues. CDR3 amino acids: CASSVGGLAYNEQFF. CDR3 sequence (DNA): TGTGCCAGCAGCGTCGGGGGACTAGCCTACAATGAGCAGTTCTTC.